This T cell receptor (beta chain) was sequenced in a study of CD8 T cells in Susac syndrome. The table lists this clonotype with a count of one. The germline V and J ends were trimmed by 4 bases and 1 base, with 10 bases remaining between them. Germline CDR1 PRHDT, CDR2 FYEKMQ (reference sequence). The CDR3 spans 14 residues. Random hexamers were used to reverse transcribe the RNA input (about 0.5 to 1 ug). Each CDR3 protein gets one entry after TCRdb re-called the immunoSEQ multiplex PCR reads with MiXCR. The sample contains about 200,000 distinct CDR3 sequences, roughly nine tenths of which appear only once.

V gene TRBV13 combines with J gene TRBJ1-1; D not certain. This sequence originates from a human donor with multiple sclerosis. Input material: CD8+ T cells from PBMCs. Written as DNA, the CDR3 is TGTGCCAGCAGCTCCCGCCCGGGGAACACTGAAGCTTTCTTT. Translation: CASSSRPGNTEAFF.